This T cell receptor (beta chain) was recorded in a study of T cell responses to AZD1222 COVID-19 vaccine. Points from the study as a whole: Donor demographics were predominantly white British with a female majority; clonal diversity may be underestimated.

The germline V gene has CDR1 MDHEN and CDR2 SYDVKM. The CDR3 loop spans 14 amino acids. V lost 3 bases to trimming and J lost 6 bases, with 12 bases between them. TCRdb keeps only in-frame clones here, not all; method: immunoSEQ multiplex PCR. The data show about 140,000 clones, and the top ten clones hold about 2.2%. On this clone: The antigen remains unidentified.

The specimen sequenced was peripheral blood. This chain links TRBV28 with TRBJ2-1; D unresolved. The TCR comes from an adult in good health. The CDR3 sequence is CASSLAGARNEQFF. In DNA, the CDR3 is TGTGCCAGCAGTTTGGCAGGCGCCCGCAATGAGCAGTTCTTC.